This T cell receptor beta chain was recovered during a study of cytomegalovirus exposure and HLA in healthy donors. With 60 Vbeta and 13 Jbeta primers, the PCR was carried out. Using immunoSEQ multiplex PCR, the repertoire was profiled, and TCRdb retains in-frame clones only, with some absent. Recorded for this sample: 93,000 or so clones. The junction had 10 bases not matched to a gene; V was cut back by 6 bases and J by 4 bases. This CDR3 has 15 residues. Germline V gene sequence: CDR1 MNHEY, CDR2 SMNVEV (reference sequence). A word on this clone: What it recognizes is unknown.

The study, taken as a whole, reports: HLA restriction was apparent for most CMV-associated TCR beta chains in a later analysis. A later analysis associated 15,000 or so TCR beta sequences with HLA alleles at a 0.05 false discovery rate.

The V call is TRBV27, the J call TRBJ2-7, with 9 positions matching TRBD1. The sample was PBMCs. The source is a man aged 35 to 55 in good health and CMV-seronegative. CDR3 DNA sequence: TGTGCCAGCAGCCGTCCAGGACAGGGGTCTTACGAGCAGTACTTC. Its protein is CASSRPGQGSYEQYF.